One sample yielded the 9 T cell receptor beta chains listed below, sequenced in a study of T-cell reconstitution after alpha-beta-depleted transplantation in children. The antigens of these receptors remain unknown. Overall study findings and caveats: Newly produced T cells mostly accounted for T-cell counts and diversity one year post-transplant.

This sample's TCRbeta library carried unique molecular identifier barcodes. One entry per CDR3 protein results from TCRdb running MiXCR on the PCR reads. The repertoire holds around 270,000 distinct CDR3 sequences, with around 7.1% as singletons. The source material was peripheral blood, sampled 360 days after TCRalphabeta/CD19-depleted stem cell transplant. All receptors derive from a female patient aged 2 to 10 who had a stem cell transplant for Fanconi anemia, so the T cells may come from the graft donor.

This clonotype has just a few counts. This chain connects TRBV5-5 to TRBJ2-1; possibly TRBD2 for D (7 bases). Germline CDR1 is SGHKS and CDR2 is YYEKEE (reference sequence). The length of the CDR3 is 14 residues. The germline V and J ends were trimmed by 2 bases and 9 bases, with 15 bases remaining between them. CDR3: CASSFGGGDGEQFF. The CDR3 bases are TGTGCCAGCAGCTTCGGAGGGGGGGATGGTGAGCAGTTCTTC.

In this sample, this clonotype turned up many times. This chain uses TRBV5-1 with TRBJ2-7, with 8 nucleotides matching TRBD1. The CDR3 is 15 residues long. After removal of 3 bases from V and 0 bases from J, the junction contained 5 bases not matched to a gene. CDR1 SGHRS and CDR2 YFSETQ come from the germline V gene. The CDR3 here is CASSSGTGLSYEQYF. CDR3 coding DNA: TGCGCCAGCAGCTCGGGGACAGGACTCTCCTACGAGCAGTACTTC.

This clonotype occurred a few times. V usage is TRBV19 and J usage is TRBJ1-5; D gene unclear. This CDR3 spans 13 amino acids. V gave up 4 bases and J gave up 6 bases, with 10 bases separating them. Germline V gives CDR1 LNHDA, CDR2 SQIVND (reference sequence). Written as DNA, the CDR3 is TGTGCCAGTAGTAGGAGAGGTCTTCAGCCCCAGCATTTT. As protein: CASSRRGLQPQHF.

This clonotype has a handful of counts. The genes are TRBV20-1 and TRBJ2-5, with 7 bases identical to TRBD2. CDR1 and CDR2 (germline): DFQATT, SNEGSKA (reference sequence). Trimming took 0 bases from V and 1 from J; bases not matched to a gene: 14. The CDR3 has 18 residues. Here the CDR3 reads CSARDLYVGLAAQETQYF. Here the CDR3 DNA reads TGCAGTGCTAGAGATCTTTATGTAGGTCTAGCGGCCCAAGAGACCCAGTACTTC.

This clonotype has a count of ten or more. The gene calls are TRBV28 and TRBJ1-3; D gene ambiguous. Germline V gene data show CDR1 as MDHEN and CDR2 as SYDVKM. This CDR3 region has 11 residues. The V end was cut by 4 bases, the J end by 9 bases, with 7 bases between. CDR3 region: CASSYQATIYF. The CDR3 nucleotides are TGTGCCAGCAGTTACCAAGCCACCATATATTTT.

This sequence joins TRBV4-3 and TRBJ1-3, with D unclear. This CDR3 is 16 amino acids long. Germline V gives CDR1 LGHNA, CDR2 YSLEER. V was clipped by 4 bases and J by 0 bases, with 13 bases between them. This CDR3 is CASSLSLSSSGNTIYF. The CDR3 nucleotides read TGCGCCAGCAGCCTTTCCTTGTCCAGCTCTGGAAACACCATATATTTT.

The sample holds many counts of this clonotype. The chain uses TRBV29-1 and TRBJ1-1; 8 positions agree with TRBD1. Germline V gene data show CDR1 as SQVTM and CDR2 as ANQGSEA. The length of the CDR3 is 12 residues. V was pared by 2 bases and J by 10 bases, with 6 bases of the junction left unmatched. The CDR3 region has the DNA TGCAGCGTTGAAAGACAGGGGTTTACAGCTTTCTTT. Its protein product is CSVERQGFTAFF.

The CDR3 region is CASKKRGPPYEQYV. The CDR3 region has the DNA TGTGCCAGCAAAAAACGGGGGCCCCCCTACGAGCAGTACGTC. This chain connects TRBV6-2 or TRBV6-3 to TRBJ2-7; either TRBD1 or TRBD2 may supply D (6 bases each). The CDR3 length is 14 residues. V dropped 7 bases and J dropped 2 bases, with 15 bases sitting between them. The V gene's germline CDR1 is MNHEY and CDR2 SVGEGT.

This clonotype was seen a few times. The V call is TRBV7-9, the J call TRBJ2-1, with 7 positions matching TRBD1. The germline V gene encodes CDR1 SEHNR and CDR2 FQNEAQ (reference sequence). The junction had 8 bases not matched to a gene; V was cut back by 2 bases and J by 4 bases. The CDR3 is 16 amino acids. The CDR3 DNA reads as TGTGCCAGCAGCTTAAGGGGGCGCGGGCGATACAATGAGCAGTTCTTC. Translation gives CASSLRGRGRYNEQFF.